This TCR beta chain came from a study of tumor-infiltrating lymphocytes in primary liver carcinoma. This CDR3 comprises 13 residues. V lost 5 bases and J 8 bases, leaving 14 bases between the germline ends. The germline CDR1 and CDR2 sequences are WNHNN and SYGVQD (reference sequence). Constant-region priming of around 530 ng total RNA yielded TCR beta cDNA. Slightly modified ARM-PCR, run as three nested multiplex PCR rounds, produced the TCR beta libraries. The study ran its first two PCR rounds for nine to eleven cycles each, using TRBV1-TRBV30 forward primers and a C-beta reverse primer. Each CDR3 protein is one row after TCRdb ran MiXCR on the multiplex PCR reads. The table shows 310,000 or so distinct CDR3 sequences, with about 50% occurring only once. This clonotype has a handful of counts. Unsorted whole blood supplied the RNA, and germline DNA was extracted too.

The clonotype was recovered from a young woman with primary liver carcinoma and hepatitis B virus infection. This chain links TRBV10-1 with TRBJ2-3, with D perhaps TRBD1 (5 bases). Sequenced: peripheral blood. CDR3 coding DNA: TGCGCCAGCAGTAGTAGCAGGGAAGCTACGCAGTATTTT. This codes for CASSSSREATQYF.